This T cell receptor (beta chain) came from a study of shared clonotypes between healthy human individuals. Study-level background: Participating donors consisted of a couple of women and a few men aged 18 to 49. General study points: Depth of sequencing was expected to influence donor clonotype sharing.

Some 30,000 T cell genomes (approximately 180 ng DNA) went into each sorted-subset replicate. Generated by immunoSEQ multiplex PCR, the TCRdb table keeps only in-frame clones and is missing some. The table has 800,000 to 1,200,000 clones, approximately 80% seen once. Of note for this clone: The antigen remains undetermined.

The V gene's germline CDR1 is LNHNV and CDR2 YYDKDF (reference sequence). The CDR3 covers 12 residues. V lost 3 bases, J lost 1 base, and 3 bases lay in between. This TCR was sampled from a man between 18 and 35 years old in good health. Some clones in this sample may be carry-over from other donors' samples. The sample consisted of memory CD4+ T cells from PBMCs. Subset denoted: CD45RA-negative fraction. This chain joins TRBV15 and TRBJ1-1; D is unclear. The CDR3 is CATSRGNTEAFF. DNA for the CDR3: TGTGCCACCAGCAGGGGGAACACTGAAGCTTTCTTT.